A single sample gave rise to the 30 T cell receptor beta chains below, sequenced in a study of tumor-infiltrating lymphocytes in localized non-small cell lung cancer. The protocol was immunoSEQ multiplex PCR, while the TCRdb copy is restricted to in-frame clones and leaves out a portion. The table records under 35,000 clones, 70% to 90% of them present only once. The sample comprised lung tumor tissue. The receptors here all came from a human donor with non-small cell lung cancer.

The chain is built from TRBV6-5 and TRBJ1-2; D gene ambiguous. The CDR3 sequence is 14 residues long. The V end was cut by 2 bases, the J end by 3 bases, with 10 bases between. Looked up from germline, CDR1 is MNHEY and CDR2 is SVGAGI. The CDR3 nucleotides are TGTGCCAGCAGTTACCTGACGAGCGACTATGGCTACACCTTC. Its protein is CASSYLTSDYGYTF.

The V and J genes are TRBV19 and TRBJ1-5, with D maybe TRBD1 (5 bases). Per germline, CDR1 LNHDA and CDR2 SQIVND (reference sequence). The CDR3 is made up of 16 amino acids. Between the trimmed V and J ends, which lost 3 bases and 6 bases, there was a span of 18 bases. The CDR3 coding sequence is TGTGCCAGTAGTATGCTTGTTTGGGACTGGAGTCAGCCCCAGCATTTT. It codes for CASSMLVWDWSQPQHF.

This sequence joins TRBV11-3 and TRBJ2-5; D unresolved. The CDR3 is 13 amino acids. The germline V and J ends were trimmed by 3 bases and 5 bases, with 10 bases remaining between them. Germline CDR1 is SGHNT and CDR2 is YENEEA. CDR3 sequence reads: CASSFGPRETQYF. In nucleotides, the CDR3 is TGTGCCAGCAGCTTTGGGCCTAGGGAGACCCAGTACTTC.

This sequence joins TRBV30 and TRBJ1-4, with D possibly matching TRBD1 (5 bases). CDR3 length: 14 amino acids. Germline CDR1 GTSNPN, CDR2 SVGIG (reference sequence). V gave up 3 bases and J gave up 7 bases, with 15 bases separating them. For the CDR3, the DNA is TGTGCCTGGAGACCCGGGGCAGGGAGTGAAAAACTGTTTTTT. This gives the protein CAWRPGAGSEKLFF.

V is TRBV5-4 and J is TRBJ2-4, with D possibly matching TRBD2 (6 bases). CDR1 SGHNT and CDR2 YYREEE come from the germline V gene (reference sequence). CDR3 length: 14 amino acids. V was clipped by 4 bases and J by 5 bases, with 13 bases between them. The CDR3 nucleotides read TGTGCCAGCAGCCCCGGGACTCAACAAAACATTCAGTACTTC. Protein product: CASSPGTQQNIQYF.

The V call is TRBV30, the J call TRBJ2-1; D is possibly TRBD2 (6 bases). The germline V gene encodes CDR1 GTSNPN and CDR2 SVGIG (reference sequence). V lost 3 bases, J lost 7 bases, and 16 bases lay in between. The CDR3 has 14 residues. This CDR3 is CAWSIGGPFNEQFF. CDR3 DNA sequence: TGTGCCTGGAGCATCGGGGGACCCTTTAATGAGCAGTTCTTC.

This clone was detected a few times. This sequence joins TRBV29-1 and TRBJ2-7, with D perhaps matching TRBD1 (6 bases). Between the trimmed V and J ends, which lost 7 bases and 6 bases, there was a span of 19 bases. From germline, CDR1 is SQVTM and CDR2 ANQGSEA. The CDR3 extends over 13 amino acids. The CDR3 loop reads CSAGAGVPSEQYF. In DNA form, the CDR3 reads TGCAGCGCCGGGGCAGGGGTCCCTTCCGAGCAGTACTTC.

This chain connects TRBV10-3 to TRBJ1-2; D remains unclear. The CDR3 runs 11 residues. Trimming cost V 2 bases and J 5 bases, with 3 bases left between them. From germline, CDR1 is ENHRY and CDR2 SYGVKD. CDR3 amino acids: CAISESYGYTF. DNA for the CDR3: TGTGCCATCAGTGAGAGTTATGGCTACACCTTC.

CDR3 sequence reads: CASSLAANSNQPQHF. In nucleotides, the CDR3 is TGTGCCAGCAGCTTAGCCGCGAATAGCAATCAGCCCCAGCATTTT. The genes are TRBV7-8 and TRBJ1-5, with D uncertain. The CDR3 covers 15 residues. Germline CDR1 SGHVS, CDR2 FQNEAQ. Trimming took 0 bases from V and 0 from J, leaving 6 bases between them.

The chain carries TRBV29-1 and TRBJ2-3, with 10 bases matching TRBD2. V lost 8 bases and J lost 2; bases outside the gene matches: 10. Germline CDR1 and CDR2: SQVTM and ANQGSEA. The CDR3 covers 15 residues. The CDR3 sequence: CSSPGSGGYTDTQYF. The CDR3 nucleotides read TGCAGCTCGCCGGGTAGCGGGGGGTACACAGATACGCAGTATTTT.

This clone showed up just once. The chain carries TRBV9 and TRBJ1-1; maybe TRBD1 (5 bases). Per the germline V gene, CDR1 is SGDLS and CDR2 is YYNGEE. The length of the CDR3 is 16 residues. The ends were cut back, 4 bases at V and 1 base at J, with 17 bases in the middle. CDR3 in amino acids: CASSPTGGIGNTEAFF. CDR3 bases: TGTGCCAGCAGCCCTACCGGGGGTATCGGGAACACTGAAGCTTTCTTT. Filled out from reference TRBV9 and TRBJ1-1, the complete variable domain reads DSGVTQTPKHLITATGQRVTLRCSPRSGDLSVYWYQQSLDQGLQFLIQYYNGEERAKGNILERFSAQQFPDLHSELNLSSLELGDSALYFCASSPTGGIGNTEAFFGQGTRLTVV.

The V call is TRBV28, the J call TRBJ2-7; TRBD1 aligns across 9 bases. CDR1 is MDHEN, CDR2 SYDVKM, per germline. The CDR3 totals 16 residues. J lost 4 bases, V lost 3 bases, and 10 bases had no gene match. The CDR3 reads CASSLPTEDRGYEQYF. The CDR3 nucleotides are TGTGCCAGCAGTTTGCCTACCGAGGACAGGGGTTACGAGCAGTACTTC.

The chain has TRBV12-5 and TRBJ1-4, with 7 bases aligning to TRBD1. CDR1 and CDR2 (germline): LGHNT, FRNRAP. Trimming removed 4 bases from V and 3 bases from J; junction bases left unmatched: 2. This CDR3 spans 14 amino acids. The CDR3 loop reads CASGSGTANEKLFF. The CDR3 DNA reads TGTGCTAGTGGTTCCGGGACAGCTAATGAAAAACTGTTTTTT.

The chain combines TRBV4-3 with TRBJ1-3; weak D call: TRBD1 (6 bases). V lost 0 bases, J lost 0 bases, and 12 bases lay in between. Germline CDR1 LGHNA, CDR2 YSLEER. This CDR3 is 17 amino acids long. The CDR3 sequence is CASSQDRAGDSGNTIYF. DNA for the CDR3: TGCGCCAGCAGCCAAGATCGGGCAGGGGACTCTGGAAACACCATATATTTT.

This sequence joins TRBV18 and TRBJ2-2; TRBD2 matches 9 bases. This CDR3 is 17 amino acids long. Germline CDR1 KGHSH, CDR2 LQKENI. The junction had 10 bases not matched to a gene; V was cut back by 3 bases and J by 5 bases. This chain's CDR3 is CASSPFAAGGYTGELFF. CDR3 nucleotides: TGTGCCAGCTCACCGTTCGCAGCGGGGGGATATACCGGGGAGCTGTTTTTT. The full variable domain, completed using reference TRBV18 and TRBJ2-2, is NAGVMQNPRHLVRRRGQEARLRCSPMKGHSHVYWYRQLPEEGLKFMVYLQKENIIDESGMPKERFSAEFPKEGPSILRIQQVVRGDSAAYFCASSPFAAGGYTGELFFGEGSRLTVL.

V and J are TRBV6-6 and TRBJ2-2; TRBD1 aligns across 10 bases. Germline values: CDR1 MNHNY, CDR2 SVGAGI (reference sequence). CDR3 length: 12 residues. Unmatched junction bases numbered 4, after V lost 10 bases and J lost 8 bases. The CDR3 sequence: CATGQGRGELFF. CDR3 sequence (DNA): TGTGCCACGGGACAGGGGAGGGGGGAGCTGTTTTTT.

This clone has more than one count but fewer than ten. The rearrangement links TRBV5-6 to TRBJ1-2, with TRBD1 matching over 12 bases. After removal of 4 bases from V and 7 bases from J, the junction contained 5 bases not matched to a gene. This CDR3 region has 14 residues. Germline CDR1 and CDR2: SGHDT and YYEEEE. CDR3 sequence (DNA): TGTGCCAGCAGCCCCGGGACAGGGGGCAGTGGCTACACCTTC. It specifies CASSPGTGGSGYTF.

This clone was seen only once. This chain connects TRBV10-3 to TRBJ1-2; D not resolved. The CDR3 runs to 15 residues. CDR1 and CDR2 (germline): ENHRY, SYGVKD. Between the trimmed V and J ends, which lost 4 bases and 0 bases, there was a span of 12 bases. DNA of the CDR3: TGTGCCATCAGTGGTTCTCAGGCAGCTAACTATGGCTACACCTTC. This gives the protein CAISGSQAANYGYTF.

The chain employs TRBV9 and TRBJ1-5, with D hard to call. The CDR3 is 13 amino acids. CDR1 and CDR2 from the germline V gene are SGDLS and YYNGEE. The CDR3 loop reads CVKKRVVDQPQHF. The CDR3 DNA sequence: TGTGTCAAAAAACGGGTGGTGGATCAGCCCCAGCATTTT.

This chain connects TRBV30 to TRBJ1-1, with D unresolved. Deletions cut 8 bases from V and 10 bases from J, with 14 bases between. Per the germline V gene, CDR1 is GTSNPN and CDR2 is SVGIG (reference sequence). CDR3 length: 10 residues. Here the CDR3 reads CALGEIRAFF. The DNA of the CDR3 is TGTGCCCTCGGGGAGATTCGAGCTTTCTTT.

The V and J genes are TRBV27 and TRBJ1-2; D gene uncertain. Germline V gene lookup returns CDR1 MNHEY and CDR2 SMNVEV (reference sequence). The CDR3 consists of 15 residues. V gave up 6 bases and J gave up 3 bases, with 17 bases separating them. The CDR3 is CASSIGSQADYGYTF. Here the CDR3 DNA reads TGTGCCAGCAGCATTGGGTCTCAGGCAGACTATGGCTACACCTTC.

The J gene is TRBJ2-1, the V gene TRBV5-1; TRBD2 aligns across 7 bases. The trim removed 4 bases at V and 10 bases at J, leaving 5 bases unmatched. The CDR3 is 12 amino acids. The germline V gene encodes CDR1 SGHRS and CDR2 YFSETQ. The CDR3 sequence is CASSPHGGEQFF. The CDR3 DNA is TGCGCCAGCAGCCCCCACGGGGGGGAGCAGTTCTTC.

The chain has TRBV5-1 and TRBJ1-5, with D hard to call. Germline loops: CDR1 SGHRS, CDR2 YFSETQ. The CDR3 contains 15 residues. Trimming removed 0 bases at V and 1 base at J, with 8 bases between. The CDR3: CASSLGQASNQPQHF. CDR3 in DNA: TGCGCCAGCAGCTTGGGGCAGGCCAGCAATCAGCCCCAGCATTTT. The whole variable domain, filled in from reference TRBV5-1 and TRBJ1-5, reads KAGVTQTPRYLIKTRGQQVTLSCSPISGHRSVSWYQQTPGQGLQFLFEYFSETQRNKGNFPGRFSGRQFSNSRSEMNVSTLELGDSALYLCASSLGQASNQPQHFGDGTRLSIL.

This chain uses TRBV28 with TRBJ2-2; D may be TRBD1 (6 bases). The CDR3 is 14 amino acids. Germline V gene data show CDR1 as MDHEN and CDR2 as SYDVKM. Trimming took 8 bases from V and 4 from J, leaving 14 bases between them. CDR3 residues: CASGKTGFTGELFF. The CDR3 DNA follows: TGTGCCAGCGGTAAGACAGGTTTCACCGGGGAGCTGTTTTTT.

This sequence joins TRBV4-2 and TRBJ1-4; possibly TRBD1 for D (5 bases). Germline loops: CDR1 LGHNA, CDR2 YNFKEQ. V was cut by 5 bases and J by 10 bases, with 14 bases left in between. The CDR3 has 13 amino acids. Written as DNA, the CDR3 is TGTGCCAGCAGCACCCACACCGGGGCAAAACTGTTTTTT. Translation gives CASSTHTGAKLFF.

CDR3: CASSPSKDTNHGYTF. The DNA for the CDR3 is TGTGCCAGCAGCCCCTCGAAAGATACAAATCATGGCTACACCTTC. The chain combines TRBV7-2 with TRBJ1-2; D is undetermined. Germline V gene sequence: CDR1 SGHTA, CDR2 FQGNSA. The CDR3 runs 15 residues. V shed 5 bases and J shed 6 bases, with 19 bases lying between them. The full variable domain, rest sourced from reference TRBV7-2 and TRBJ1-2, is GAGVSQSPSNKVTEKGKDVELRCDPISGHTALYWYRQSLGQGLEFLIYFQGNSAPDKSGLPSDRFSAERTGGSVSTLTIQRTQQEDSAVYLCASSPSKDTNHGYTFGSGTRLTVV.

The chain joins TRBV27 to TRBJ2-7; D not resolved. This CDR3 is built from 13 residues. V dropped 2 bases and J dropped 2 bases, with 7 bases sitting between them. CDR1 is MNHEY, CDR2 SMNVEV, per germline (reference sequence). The CDR3 sequence: CASSLRETYEQYF. The DNA for the CDR3 is TGTGCCAGCAGTTTACGCGAAACCTACGAGCAGTACTTC.

This CDR3 reads CASSSIEGRGNTIYF. Here the CDR3 DNA reads TGTGCCAGCAGCTCGATTGAGGGCCGAGGAAACACCATATATTTT. The chain uses TRBV11-2 and TRBJ1-3; D ambiguous. Germline loops: CDR1 SGHAT, CDR2 FQNNGV. The CDR3 loop spans 15 amino acids. Between the trimmed V and J ends, which lost 4 bases and 4 bases, there was a span of 14 bases.

The chain has TRBV5-5 and TRBJ1-2, with D possibly TRBD1 on 6 matching bases. Trimming removed 5 bases from V and 2 bases from J, with 10 bases in between. There are 13 residues in the CDR3. Germline V gives CDR1 SGHKS, CDR2 YYEKEE (reference sequence). CDR3 amino acids: CASSSGTNYGYTF. The DNA of the CDR3 is TGTGCCAGCAGTTCCGGGACAAACTATGGCTACACCTTC. Full variable domain (rest looked up from reference TRBV5-5 and TRBJ1-2): DAGVTQSPTHLIKTRGQQVTLRCSPISGHKSVSWYQQVLGQGPQFIFQYYEKEERGRGNFPDRFSARQFPNYSSELNVNALLLGDSALYLCASSSGTNYGYTFGSGTRLTVV.

The chain carries TRBV13 and TRBJ1-2; 8 bases fit TRBD1. This CDR3 region has 14 residues. Trimming cost V 4 bases and J 5 bases; bases outside gene matches: 6. Germline V CDR1 and CDR2: PRHDT, FYEKMQ (reference sequence). The CDR3 is CASSSTRTGYGYTF. CDR3 DNA sequence: TGTGCCAGCAGCTCGACAAGGACAGGGTATGGCTACACCTTC.